This entry describes one TCR beta chain. Its antigen is not identified. CDR3 length: 11 residues. Per the germline V gene, CDR1 is MNHNS and CDR2 is SASEGT. V lost 11 bases to trimming and J lost 9 bases; unmatched junction nucleotides: 9. The PCR made use of 60 Vbeta and 13 Jbeta primers. The data were produced by immunoSEQ multiplex PCR, yet TCRdb's version contains in-frame clones alone and is incomplete. Of over 150,000 clones listed, 79% are singletons. The data derive from a study of cytomegalovirus exposure and HLA in healthy donors. The wider study: Approximately 81% of 350 to 400 genotyped donors fell in the Caucasian-associated ancestry cluster.

Points from the study as a whole: CMV serostatus was the only immune exposure information that was available.

Sequencing was performed on PBMCs. This TCR came from a girl aged 5-17 years in good health and CMV-seropositive. The genes are TRBV6-1 and TRBJ2-7; TRBD1 matches at 8 bases. CDR3 protein: CAGQGQHAQYF. The DNA of the CDR3 is TGTGCCGGACAGGGACAACACGCGCAGTACTTC.